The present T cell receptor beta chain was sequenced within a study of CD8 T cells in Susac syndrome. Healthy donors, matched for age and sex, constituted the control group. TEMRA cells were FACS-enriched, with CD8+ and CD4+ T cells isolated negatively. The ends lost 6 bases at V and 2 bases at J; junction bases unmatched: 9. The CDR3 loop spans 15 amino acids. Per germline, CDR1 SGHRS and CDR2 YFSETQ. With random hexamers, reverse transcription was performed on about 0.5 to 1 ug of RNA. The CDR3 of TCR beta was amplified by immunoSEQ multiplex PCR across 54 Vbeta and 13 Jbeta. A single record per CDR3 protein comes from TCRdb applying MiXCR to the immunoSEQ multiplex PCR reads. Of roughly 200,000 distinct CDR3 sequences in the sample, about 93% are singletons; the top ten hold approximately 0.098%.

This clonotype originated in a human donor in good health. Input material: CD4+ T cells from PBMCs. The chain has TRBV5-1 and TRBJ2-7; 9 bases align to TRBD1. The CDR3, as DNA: TGCGCCAGCACCATAGGGACAGGGAGGACCTACGAGCAGTACTTC. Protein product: CASTIGTGRTYEQYF.